The entry below gives a single T cell receptor (beta chain) sequence along with its context. Per the original data handling: Estimation of nucleated cell counts was performed using reference gene primer amplification. Sequencing used immunoSEQ multiplex PCR; TCRdb keeps in-frame clones, though not all of them. That table gives V, J and clone size, and the DNA gave D and trimming. Among 250,000 or so clones listed, 86% were seen once. These data are taken from a study of blood T cell repertoires in COVID-19. The CDR3 loop spans 14 amino acids. With 1 base clipped from V and 7 bases from J, the junction kept 0 bases outside the gene matches. Germline V CDR1 and CDR2: LGHNA, YNFKEQ.

The rearrangement links TRBV4-2 to TRBJ2-2; the match to TRBD1 covers 10 bases. The receptor was derived from a young man with active or convalescent COVID-19. The sequenced sample consisted of peripheral blood. The CDR3 DNA is TGTGCCAGCAGCCAAGGGACAGGGGGCGGGGAGCTGTTTTTT. It is translated as CASSQGTGGGELFF.